A selection of T cell receptor beta chains follows, all from one sample in a study of OX40 agonist ivuxolimab in advanced cancers. The protocol was immunoSEQ multiplex PCR, while the TCRdb copy is restricted to in-frame clones and leaves out a portion. Of around 40,000 clones in the sample, around 86% are singletons; the top ten hold 0.3% to 0.45%. Sequencing used CD4+ or CD8+ T cells sorted from blood, obtained in a trial of the OX40 agonist ivuxolimab. The receptor source for this set is an adult with an advanced solid tumor such as melanoma, head and neck, liver or kidney cancer. CDR3s include the opening cysteine and the closing phenylalanine or tryptophan. D genes are given only for firm matches. Not every row has a clone size; where given, it reads once, few, many or a size class.

CDR3 length	J gene	clone size	V gene	D gene	CDR3 protein	CDR3 DNA
16	TRBJ2-3	.	TRBV5-1	TRBD2	CASSARGGGVLDTQYF	TGCGCCAGCTCCGCCAGGGGCGGGGGGGTCTTAGATACGCAGTATTTT
13	TRBJ2-7	.	TRBV28	TRBD1	CASRTGISYEQYF	TGTGCCAGCAGGACAGGGATTTCCTACGAGCAGTACTTC
15	TRBJ2-1	.	TRBV4-3	TRBD1	CASSQPGTGFNEQFF	TGCGCCAGCAGCCAACCCGGGACAGGATTTAATGAGCAGTTCTTC
17	TRBJ1-5	few	TRBV19	.	CATDAGFGLSSNQPQHF	TGTGCCACTGACGCAGGGTTCGGGCTTAGTAGCAATCAGCCCCAGCATTTT
15	TRBJ2-2	.	TRBV4-2	TRBD2	CASSPGLANTGELFF	TGTGCCAGCAGCCCGGGACTAGCGAACACCGGGGAGCTGTTTTTT
17	TRBJ2-5	.	TRBV27	.	CASSRTGVSQRQETQYF	TGTGCCAGCAGCCGCACTGGGGTATCGCAGAGACAAGAGACCCAGTACTTC
14	TRBJ1-1	.	TRBV19	.	CASTVDSGSTEAFF	TGTGCCAGCACCGTGGACAGTGGGTCGACTGAAGCTTTCTTT
14	TRBJ2-3	.	TRBV7-9	TRBD2	CASSPGLATDTQYF	TGTGCCAGCAGCCCGGGACTAGCGACAGATACGCAGTATTTT
11	TRBJ1-1	.	TRBV20-1	.	CSARGGTEAFF	TGCAGTGCCCGGGGGGGGACTGAAGCTTTCTTT
12	TRBJ2-7	.	TRBV30	.	CAWSSGVYEQYF	TGTGCCTGGAGTTCCGGGGTCTACGAGCAGTACTTC
16	TRBJ2-3	.	TRBV5-6	.	CASSWGTGSYTDTQYF	TGTGCCAGCAGCTGGGGTACCGGGAGTTACACAGATACGCAGTATTTT
16	TRBJ2-3	.	TRBV30	.	CAWSGRTVENTDTQYF	TGTGCCTGGAGTGGCCGGACGGTTGAAAACACAGATACGCAGTATTTT
13	TRBJ2-7	.	TRBV2	TRBD2	CASVAGGTYEQYF	TGTGCCAGCGTAGCGGGAGGAACCTACGAGCAGTACTTC
16	TRBJ1-6	.	TRBV7-6	.	CASSSGGALHNSPLHF	TGTGCCAGCAGCTCTGGAGGGGCGCTCCATAATTCACCCCTCCACTTT
15	TRBJ1-1	.	TRBV18	.	CASSPTTVLNTEAFF	TGTGCCAGCTCACCAACTACGGTTCTGAACACTGAAGCTTTCTTT
13	TRBJ2-5	.	TRBV11-1	.	CASSLPSEETQYF	TGTGCCAGCAGCTTACCTTCAGAAGAGACCCAGTACTTC
16	TRBJ1-1	.	TRBV7-2	.	CASSHPGRGLNTEAFF	TGTGCCAGCAGCCACCCGGGCAGGGGCCTGAACACTGAAGCTTTCTTT
12	TRBJ2-1	.	TRBV27	TRBD1	CASSPGQGEQFF	TGTGCCAGCAGTCCCGGACAGGGCGAGCAGTTCTTC
15	TRBJ2-7	.	TRBV23-1	.	CAPGGTAEVHYEQYF	TGCGCCCCCGGGGGAACCGCAGAGGTTCACTACGAGCAGTACTTC
14	TRBJ2-6	.	TRBV21-1	.	CARAGGSGANVLTF	TGTGCCAGGGCTGGGGGCTCTGGGGCCAACGTCCTGACTTTC
14	TRBJ2-7	.	TRBV19	.	CASSIGLASYEQYF	TGTGCCAGTAGTATAGGGCTAGCTTCCTACGAGCAGTACTTC
13	TRBJ1-2	.	TRBV7-8	.	CASSSFSGDGYTF	TGTGCCAGCAGCTCCTTTTCGGGGGATGGCTACACCTTC
15	TRBJ1-1	.	TRBV7-9	TRBD1	CASSRQLDRDTEAFF	TGTGCCAGCAGCCGACAATTAGACAGGGACACTGAAGCTTTCTTT
15	TRBJ2-7	once	TRBV10-3	.	CAISLGGGQAYEQYF	TGTGCCATCAGTTTGGGGGGGGGACAGGCCTACGAGCAGTACTTC
13	TRBJ2-7	.	TRBV2	TRBD1	CASSGTGAYEQYF	TGTGCCAGCAGTGGGACAGGTGCCTACGAGCAGTACTTC
13	TRBJ1-2	.	TRBV6-1	TRBD1	CASSTGTGDYYTF	TGTGCCAGCAGTACCGGGACAGGGGATTACTACACCTTC
14	TRBJ2-7	.	TRBV2	.	CASRPRAEAYEQYF	TGTGCCAGCAGACCCCGCGCGGAAGCCTACGAGCAGTACTTC
14	TRBJ1-4	.	TRBV7-2	.	CASSSRQGLEKLFF	TGTGCCAGCAGCTCCCGGCAGGGGCTGGAAAAACTGTTTTTT
15	TRBJ2-5	few	TRBV5-6	.	CASSLVWGGQETQYF	TGTGCCAGCAGCTTGGTATGGGGCGGGCAAGAGACCCAGTACTTC